This T cell receptor (beta chain) was profiled in a study of T cell responses to AZD1222 COVID-19 vaccine. This clone appeared a single time. Assay: immunoSEQ multiplex PCR; the TCRdb copy retains only in-frame clones and omits some. The data contain more than 95,000 clones, roughly nine tenths of them seen just once; the ten biggest clones take up 4.2%. This clonotype originated in an adult in good health. This specimen consisted of peripheral blood, obtained on day 0 of AZD1222 vaccination.

CDR3 sequence (DNA): TGTGCCAGCAGCTTAGAGTCCTACACTGAAGCTTTCTTT. This sequence encodes CASSLESYTEAFF. The rearrangement uses TRBV11-3 and TRBJ1-1; D not certain. The V and J ends lost 0 bases and 3 bases respectively, with 5 bases between them. CDR3 length: 13 residues. Germline V gene lookup returns CDR1 SGHNT and CDR2 YENEEA.